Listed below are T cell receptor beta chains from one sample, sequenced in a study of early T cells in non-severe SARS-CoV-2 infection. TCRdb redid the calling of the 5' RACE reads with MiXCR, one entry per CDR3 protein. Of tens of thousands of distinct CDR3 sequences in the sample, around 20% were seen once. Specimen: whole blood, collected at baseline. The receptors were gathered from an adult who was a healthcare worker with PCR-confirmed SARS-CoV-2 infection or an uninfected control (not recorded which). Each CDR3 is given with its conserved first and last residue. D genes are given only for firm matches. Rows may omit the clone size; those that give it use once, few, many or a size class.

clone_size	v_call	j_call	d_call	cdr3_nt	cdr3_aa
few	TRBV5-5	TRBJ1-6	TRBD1	TGTGCCAGCAGTCAGCCGGGACAGGGGGATTCACCCCTCCACTTT	CASSQPGQGDSPLHF
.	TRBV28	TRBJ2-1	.	TGTGCCAGCAGTCCTCGACAGCTGTCCTACAATGAGCAGTTCTTC	CASSPRQLSYNEQFF
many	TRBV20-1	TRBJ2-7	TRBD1	TGCAGTGCGCGCGATTCGACCGGGACAGGGGGAAAGGTCTACGAGCAGTACTTC	CSARDSTGTGGKVYEQYF
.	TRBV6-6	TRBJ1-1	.	TGTGCCAGCACCCGGACAGAGAACACTGAAGCTTTCTTT	CASTRTENTEAFF
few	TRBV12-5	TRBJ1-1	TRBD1	TGTGCTAGTGGTCCACTAACAGGGGGCACTGAAGCTTTCTTT	CASGPLTGGTEAFF
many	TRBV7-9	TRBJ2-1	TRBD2	TGTGCCAGCAGCTTTGGTCTAGCGGGAGGATACAATGAGCAGTTCTTC	CASSFGLAGGYNEQFF
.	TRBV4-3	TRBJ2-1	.	TGCGCCAGCCTCGGGCCCAGCGCTGAGCAGTTCTTC	CASLGPSAEQFF
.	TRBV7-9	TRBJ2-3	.	TGTACTCGAAGGGCTTGGACCCCCACAGATACGCAGTATTTT	CTRRAWTPTDTQYF
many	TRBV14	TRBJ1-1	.	TGTGCCAGCAGCTTCGGGAGAGGGAACACTGAAGCTTTCTTT	CASSFGRGNTEAFF
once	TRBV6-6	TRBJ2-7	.	TGTGCCAGCAGACACAGCTGGGAGCAGTACTTC	CASRHSWEQYF
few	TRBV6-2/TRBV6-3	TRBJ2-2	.	TGTGCCAGCACGACAGTCGGCTTCCGGCCGGGGACCGGGGAGCTGTTTTTT	CASTTVGFRPGTGELFF
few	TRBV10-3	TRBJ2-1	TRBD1	TGTGCCATCAGTGAGTCGACAGGGACGTACAATGAGCAGTTCTTC	CAISESTGTYNEQFF
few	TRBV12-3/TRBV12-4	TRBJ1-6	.	TGTGCCAGCAGTTTAATGGGGGGGCCATCGTCACCCCTCCACTTT	CASSLMGGPSSPLHF